The rows below give T cell receptor beta chains drawn from one sample of a study of T cells in Graves' hyperthyroidism and ophthalmopathy. Each CDR3 protein is one row after TCRdb ran MiXCR on the multiplex PCR reads. The sample records under 450,000 distinct CDR3 sequences, 15% to 19% being singletons. Sequencing was performed on blood. The receptors shown here come from a woman aged 18-29 years with Graves' hyperthyroidism. CDR3s include the opening cysteine and the closing phenylalanine or tryptophan. The order of the fields is clone size, D gene, J gene, V gene, CDR3 length, CDR3 protein, CDR3 DNA. A D gene is named only where the DNA matches it firmly. For some rows the clone size is stated as once, few or many, or as a class when expanded; others skip it.

size: many
D: -
J: TRBJ1-1
V: TRBV29-1
length: 13
CDR3: CSVKWTQNTEAFF
DNA: TGCAGCGTTAAGTGGACCCAGAACACTGAAGCTTTCTTT

size: -
D: TRBD2
J: TRBJ2-2
V: TRBV2
length: 14
CDR3: CASRTREGPGELFF
DNA: TGTGCCAGCAGGACGAGGGAGGGGCCCGGGGAGCTGTTTTTT

size: -
D: TRBD1
J: TRBJ2-1
V: TRBV24-1
length: 14
CDR3: CATKGTGDYNEQFF
DNA: TGTGCCACCAAAGGGACAGGGGACTACAATGAGCAGTTCTTC

size: few
D: TRBD1
J: TRBJ1-1
V: TRBV4-1
length: 16
CDR3: CASSQKTGTGDPEAFF
DNA: TGCGCCAGCAGCCAGAAAACCGGGACAGGGGACCCTGAAGCTTTCTTT

size: few
D: -
J: TRBJ2-2
V: TRBV2
length: 15
CDR3: CASSEGRTHTGELFF
DNA: TGTGCCAGCAGTGAAGGACGGACTCACACCGGGGAGCTGTTTTTT

size: -
D: TRBD1
J: TRBJ2-7
V: TRBV19
length: 18
CDR3: CASSARQGSILGIYEQYF
DNA: TGTGCCAGTAGTGCACGACAGGGATCGATCCTCGGAATCTACGAGCAGTACTTC

size: -
D: -
J: TRBJ1-4
V: TRBV13
length: 15
CDR3: CASSLGPRSSEKLFF
DNA: TGTGCCAGCAGCTTAGGCCCCCGCAGCAGTGAAAAACTGTTTTTT

size: -
D: -
J: TRBJ1-1
V: TRBV7-3
length: 15
CDR3: CASSLIGSHDDEAFF
DNA: TGTGCCAGCAGCTTAATAGGGTCCCATGACGATGAAGCTTTCTTT

size: -
D: TRBD1
J: TRBJ1-5
V: TRBV20-1
length: 19
CDR3: CSARPTAPDREEYNQPQHF
DNA: TGCAGTGCCCGCCCAACGGCCCCCGACAGGGAGGAGTACAATCAGCCCCAGCATTTT

size: many
D: -
J: TRBJ2-5
V: TRBV15
length: 16
CDR3: CATSRAPGGGQETQYF
DNA: TGTGCCACCAGCAGAGCCCCAGGGGGGGGTCAAGAGACCCAGTACTTC

size: -
D: -
J: TRBJ2-5
V: TRBV6-5
length: 13
CDR3: CASSYYPGETQYF
DNA: TGTGCCAGCAGTTACTACCCCGGGGAGACCCAGTACTTC

size: many
D: TRBD2
J: TRBJ2-3
V: TRBV9
length: 15
CDR3: CASSAGTSGTDTQYF
DNA: TGTGCCAGCAGCGCCGGGACTAGCGGCACAGATACGCAGTATTTT

size: many
D: -
J: TRBJ1-1
V: TRBV27
length: 17
CDR3: CASSFTFRAARLPEAFF
DNA: TGTGCCAGCAGTTTTACCTTCCGGGCGGCTAGACTGCCTGAAGCTTTCTTT